The 8 T cell receptor beta chains in this list originate from one sample, sequenced in a study of blood T cell repertoires in COVID-19. Sequencing was performed with immunoSEQ multiplex PCR; in TCRdb, only in-frame clones are kept and a portion is missing. The sample has around 81,000 clones; 80% to 90% are singletons. Source material: peripheral blood. The receptors come from a woman of 80 years or more with acute or convalescent COVID-19.

This sequence joins TRBV19 and TRBJ1-2; D possibly corresponds to TRBD1 (6 bases). Trimming took 7 bases from V and 7 from J, leaving 19 bases between them. The CDR3 is made up of 14 amino acids. Germline lookup yields CDR1 LNHDA and CDR2 SQIVND (reference sequence). The CDR3 DNA sequence: TGTGCCAGTAAGGTGGGCAGGGGTGGCCGTGGCTACACCTTC. Translating it yields CASKVGRGGRGYTF.

This clone was observed once. The gene calls are TRBV7-2 and TRBJ2-5; D call uncertain. Trimming cost V 8 bases and J 3 bases, with 13 bases left between them. CDR1 is SGHTA, CDR2 FQGNSA, per germline. The CDR3 loop spans 13 amino acids. CDR3 DNA sequence: TGTGCCAGCGCATTTGTACGGGAAGAGACCCAGTACTTC. Its translation is CASAFVREETQYF.

The chain has TRBV5-1 and TRBJ1-2; tentatively, D is TRBD1 (6 bases). Trimming took 0 bases from V and 4 from J, leaving 13 bases between them. Germline V CDR1 and CDR2: SGHRS, YFSETQ. The length of the CDR3 is 15 residues. The DNA of the CDR3 is TGCGCCAGCAGCTTGGTGGCAGGGGATTCCTATGGCTACACCTTC. The encoded protein is CASSLVAGDSYGYTF.

The DNA for the CDR3 is TGTGCCAGCAGCTTAGCTCGTAGGGAGAGTTTCAATGAGCAGTTCTTC. Translation gives CASSLARRESFNEQFF. This chain connects TRBV7-9 to TRBJ2-1; tentatively, D is TRBD2 (5 bases). V was pared by 0 bases and J by 6 bases, with 15 bases between. Germline loops: CDR1 SEHNR, CDR2 FQNEAQ (reference sequence). The CDR3 has 16 amino acids.

This rearrangement joins TRBV28 to TRBJ2-1; 9 nucleotides agree with TRBD2. The CDR3 is made up of 16 amino acids. Germline CDR1 reads MDHEN; CDR2 reads SYDVKM. The V segment lost 4 bases and the J segment 4 bases; nucleotides outside the gene matches: 8. The CDR3 protein is CASSSSGRGGYNEQFF. The CDR3 nucleotides are TGTGCCAGCAGTTCCAGCGGGCGGGGGGGTTACAATGAGCAGTTCTTC.

This chain links TRBV19 with TRBJ1-4; D is undetermined. Germline V CDR1 and CDR2: LNHDA, SQIVND (reference sequence). V was clipped by 7 bases and J by 7 bases, with 13 bases between them. The length of the CDR3 is 13 residues. In nucleotides, the CDR3 is TGTGCCAGTACTAGACGGTCTACTGAAAAACTGTTTTTT. Translation gives CASTRRSTEKLFF.

The CDR3 here is CASRPQGESTEAFF. CDR3 bases: TGTGCCAGCAGACCACAGGGGGAAAGCACTGAAGCTTTCTTT. This chain links TRBV2 with TRBJ1-1, with 8 bases identical to TRBD1. The V gene's germline CDR1 is SNHLY and CDR2 FYNNEI. The CDR3 is made up of 14 amino acids. J lost 4 bases, V lost 6 bases, and 7 bases had no gene match. Full variable domain (rest looked up from reference TRBV2 and TRBJ1-1): EPEVTQTPSHQVTQMGQEVILRCVPISNHLYFYWYRQILGQKVEFLVSFYNNEISEKSEIFDDQFSVERPDGSNFTLKIRSTKLEDSAMYFCASRPQGESTEAFFGQGTRLTVV.

This rearrangement joins TRBV3-1 (or the pseudogene TRBV3-2) to TRBJ1-2, with D possibly TRBD1 on 6 matching bases. Between the trimmed V and J ends, which lost 1 base and 2 bases, there was a span of 11 bases. The germline CDR1 and CDR2 sequences are LGHDT and YNNKEL (reference sequence). The CDR3 contains 15 residues. The CDR3 here is CASSQVNRVNYGYTF. The CDR3 DNA is TGTGCCAGCAGCCAAGTTAACAGGGTAAACTATGGCTACACCTTC.